This passage covers 2 T cell receptor beta chains from one sample sequenced in a study of CD8+ T cells in alopecia areata listed by TCRdb under 2018. To prepare the library, the immunoSEQ multiplex PCR assay was applied. RNA was extracted from all samples and reverse transcribed into cDNA as template for TCR sequencing. Drawn from immuneACCESS, this table holds only the in-frame rearrangements with V and J called that TCRdb kept. Clones are partly lost; checked studies trace under half to an unresolved V gene and leave the rest unexplained. The sample features roughly 120,000 clones, and none is a singleton. The ten largest clones capture around 19% of the sample. What was sequenced was lesional skin. These TCRs come from a C3H/HeJ mouse with alopecia areata. The strain's MHC haplotype is H2-k.

Concerning this clone itself: Gene names denote mouse genes. The sequenced fragment ends 4 residues before the CDR3 boundary, so the rest is inferred from the germline J gene. The V gene is TRBV19, the J gene TRBJ2-1; TRBD2 might be the D (6 bases). The CDR3 spans 13 residues. Germline loops: CDR1 FNHDT, CDR2 SITEND (reference sequence). CDR3 DNA (partial): TGTGCCAGCAGTATAGCTGGGGTAGCT. Amino acid sequence: CASSIAGVA. The whole CDR3 sequence reads CASSIAGVAEQFF.

This clone was found a few times. The listed genes are named as in mouse. CDR3 DNA, as far as it was read: TGCACCTGCAGTGCCCCCGGACTGGGGGCAGAA. Its protein is CTCSAPGLGAE. The CDR3 in full is CTCSAPGLGAETLYF. The chain couples TRBV1 to TRBJ2-3; 9 positions agree with TRBD2. The read finishes 4 residues shy of the CDR3 end, and the germline J gene is used to complete it. The CDR3 consists of 15 residues. The junction had 4 bases not matched to a gene; V was cut back by 3 bases and J by 3 bases. Germline CDR1 reads NSQYPW; CDR2 reads LRSPGD (reference sequence).